This T cell receptor beta chain is drawn from a study of blood T cells in healthy people across ages. Regarding the study as a whole: Observed TCR beta diversity per million T cells went down as age went up. This fall followed a roughly linear course with age. Calculation of diversity from one million T cells yielded estimates considered to be underestimates.

This clonotype has just a few counts. Its matching antigen is unknown. The germline V gene has CDR1 SEHNR and CDR2 FQNEAQ (reference sequence). The V end was cut by 5 bases, the J end by 9 bases, with 10 bases between. The length of the CDR3 is 12 residues. Researchers collected approximately 9.5 milliliters of peripheral blood from every single donor. The use of a sample-barcoded 5' primer and a J-beta primer mix characterized a second PCR of roughly 7 to 11 cycles. MiXCR, run by TCRdb on the 5' RACE reads, gives a single entry per CDR3 protein. The sample contains 1.5 million to 2 million distinct CDR3 sequences, roughly 32% of which appear only once.

Material for sequencing was blood. The receptor comes from a woman younger than 45 in good health. The rearrangement links TRBV7-9 to TRBJ2-2; no clear D gene. In DNA, the CDR3 is TGTGCCAGCAGCGTCGATATGAGGGAGCTGTTTTTT. It codes for CASSVDMRELFF.